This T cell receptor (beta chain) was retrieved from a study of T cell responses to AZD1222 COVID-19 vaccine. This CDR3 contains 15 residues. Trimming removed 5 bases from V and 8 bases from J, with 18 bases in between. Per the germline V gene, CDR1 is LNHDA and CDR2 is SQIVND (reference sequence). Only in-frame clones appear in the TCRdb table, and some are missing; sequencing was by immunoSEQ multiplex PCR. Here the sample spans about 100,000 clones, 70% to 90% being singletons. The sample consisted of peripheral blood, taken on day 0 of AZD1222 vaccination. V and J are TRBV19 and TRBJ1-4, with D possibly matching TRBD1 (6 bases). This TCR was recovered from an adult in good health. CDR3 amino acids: CASSGRQEPGEKLFF. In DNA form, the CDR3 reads TGTGCCAGTAGTGGACGACAGGAGCCCGGGGAAAAACTGTTTTTT. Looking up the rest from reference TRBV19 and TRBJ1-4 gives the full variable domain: DGGITQSPKYLFRKEGQNVTLSCEQNLNHDAMYWYRQDPGQGLRLIYYSQIVNDFQKGDIAEGYSVSREKKESFPLTVTSAQKNPTAFYLCASSGRQEPGEKLFFGSGTQLSVL.